The next 27 T cell receptor beta chains were all read from a single sample in a study of cytomegalovirus exposure and HLA in healthy donors. Produced via immunoSEQ multiplex PCR; TCRdb's table is partial and in-frame only. Here the sample spans 250,000 to 350,000 clones, over 75% being singletons. What was sequenced was PBMCs. These receptors all come from a man aged 30-40 years in good health and CMV-seronegative.

The chain combines TRBV19 with TRBJ1-2; D gene ambiguous. This CDR3 is built from 14 residues. Per the germline V gene, CDR1 is LNHDA and CDR2 is SQIVND (reference sequence). V was shortened by 6 bases and J by 4 bases, with 15 bases between the two germline ends. The CDR3 reads CASSPSGPFYGYTF. Here the CDR3 DNA reads TGTGCCAGTAGCCCCTCGGGTCCTTTCTATGGCTACACCTTC.

The gene calls are TRBV5-1 and TRBJ2-2; a weak D match, TRBD2 (6 bases). Germline values: CDR1 SGHRS, CDR2 YFSETQ. Between the trimmed V and J ends, which lost 0 bases and 0 bases, there was a span of 12 bases. CDR3 length equals 17 residues. The chain's CDR3 is CASSLVIGGANTGELFF. CDR3 DNA: TGCGCCAGCAGCTTGGTGATCGGGGGTGCGAACACCGGGGAGCTGTTTTTT. Full variable domain (rest looked up from reference TRBV5-1 and TRBJ2-2): KAGVTQTPRYLIKTRGQQVTLSCSPISGHRSVSWYQQTPGQGLQFLFEYFSETQRNKGNFPGRFSGRQFSNSRSEMNVSTLELGDSALYLCASSLVIGGANTGELFFGEGSRLTVL.

This clone was seen just once. This chain links TRBV19 with TRBJ2-1, with 10 positions matching TRBD2. Per the germline V gene, CDR1 is LNHDA and CDR2 is SQIVND (reference sequence). The V and J ends lost 4 bases and 2 bases, in that order; junction bases with no gene match: 5. CDR3 size: 16 residues. The CDR3 DNA reads TGTGCCAGTAGTACCCGAGCGGGGGGGACCTACAATGAGCAGTTCTTC. Its protein is CASSTRAGGTYNEQFF.

The CDR3 is CASSHRQVSSGNTIYF. CDR3 coding DNA: TGTGCCAGCAGCCATAGACAGGTCAGCTCTGGAAACACCATATATTTT. The genes are TRBV5-6 and TRBJ1-3; D is perhaps TRBD1 (6 bases). This CDR3 region has 16 residues. The V gene's germline CDR1 is SGHDT and CDR2 YYEEEE. The V end was cut by 4 bases, the J end by 0 bases, with 14 bases between.

This clone has a handful of counts. The rearrangement uses TRBV5-1 and TRBJ1-2; D gene unclear. V was shortened by 4 bases and J by 1 base, with 14 bases between the two germline ends. Germline CDR1 reads SGHRS; CDR2 reads YFSETQ. The CDR3 length is 15 residues. CDR3 in DNA: TGCGCCAGCAGCCCCGCGTTGGGCAATAACTATGGCTACACCTTC. It encodes CASSPALGNNYGYTF.

V gene TRBV18 combines with J gene TRBJ1-1, with 11 bases aligning to TRBD1. V was clipped by 6 bases and J by 0 bases; unmatched bases: 6. The length of the CDR3 is 16 residues. From germline, CDR1 is KGHSH and CDR2 LQKENI. The CDR3 DNA reads as TGTGCCAGCTCGCCCGGGACAGGGGGATTGAACACTGAAGCTTTCTTT. It yields the protein CASSPGTGGLNTEAFF.

The rearrangement joins TRBV6-5 to TRBJ2-1; 8 nucleotides agree with TRBD1. Trimming at V came to 6 bases and at J to 6 bases, leaving 10 bases not matched to a gene. Germline V gives CDR1 MNHEY, CDR2 SVGAGI. The CDR3 runs 15 residues. CDR3 DNA sequence: TGTGCCAGCAGCCTAGACAGGGGTCATACCAATGAGCAGTTCTTC. It yields the protein CASSLDRGHTNEQFF.

The rearrangement joins TRBV6-5 to TRBJ2-7, with 10 bases aligning to TRBD1. The CDR3 spans 16 residues. CDR1 is MNHEY and CDR2 is SVGAGI in the germline V gene. J lost 3 bases, V lost 0 bases, and 5 bases had no gene match. The CDR3 reads CASSYSWRTGGYEQYF. The CDR3 DNA is TGTGCCAGCAGTTACTCCTGGAGGACAGGGGGCTACGAGCAGTACTTC.

The J gene is TRBJ2-7, the V gene TRBV5-6, with 7 bases that match TRBD1. CDR1 SGHDT and CDR2 YYEEEE come from the germline V gene. V was pared by 2 bases and J by 0 bases, with 2 bases of the junction left unmatched. This CDR3 spans 14 amino acids. In DNA, the CDR3 is TGTGCCAGCAGCTTCGGGACAGTCTCCTACGAGCAGTACTTC. It encodes CASSFGTVSYEQYF.

This chain joins TRBV6-1 and TRBJ2-7, with a weak D call TRBD1 (5 bases). The germline V gene encodes CDR1 MNHNS and CDR2 SASEGT. V shed 6 bases and J shed 4 bases, with 10 bases lying between them. CDR3 length equals 12 residues. The DNA of the CDR3 is TGTGCCAGCAGAAGGACACCATACGAGCAGTACTTC. Amino acids: CASRRTPYEQYF.

This clone was counted between two and nine times. The rearrangement uses TRBV4-1 and TRBJ1-6; 8 nucleotides line up with TRBD1. V shed 1 base and J 8 bases; nucleotides not matched to a gene: 4. Germline CDR1 reads MGHRA; CDR2 reads YSYEKL. This CDR3 region has 15 residues. The CDR3 coding sequence is TGCGCCAGCAGCCAAGTTGGGGACAGGTATTCACCCCTCCACTTT. It is translated as CASSQVGDRYSPLHF.

The chain carries TRBV20-1 and TRBJ1-1, with 7 bases aligning to TRBD1. The CDR3 spans 11 residues. Germline V lookup: CDR1 DFQATT, CDR2 SNEGSKA (reference sequence). Here the CDR3 reads CSSRGHTEAFF. The CDR3, as DNA: TGCAGCTCTAGGGGGCACACTGAAGCTTTCTTT.

The rearrangement uses TRBV5-1 and TRBJ2-1, with TRBD2 matching 15 bases. The CDR3 has 17 amino acids. Trimming removed 1 base from V and 7 bases from J; junction bases left unmatched: 6. The V gene's germline CDR1 is SGHRS and CDR2 YFSETQ. The CDR3 region is CASSLRTSGGVLNEQFF. For the CDR3, the DNA is TGCGCCAGCAGCTTGCGGACTAGCGGGGGGGTGTTGAATGAGCAGTTCTTC.

The chain combines TRBV27 with TRBJ1-6, with D unresolved. Trimming stripped 8 bases from V and 0 bases from J, with 8 bases between. The germline V gene encodes CDR1 MNHEY and CDR2 SMNVEV (reference sequence). The CDR3 length is 14 residues. As DNA, the CDR3 is TGTGCCAGCCGCGGGAGCTCCTATAATTCACCCCTCCACTTT. It is translated as CASRGSSYNSPLHF.

The chain uses TRBV6-6 and TRBJ1-5, with TRBD1 matching 10 bases. This CDR3 region has 16 residues. V dropped 7 bases and J dropped 3; count of bases not matched to a gene: 9. Looked up from germline, CDR1 is MNHNY and CDR2 is SVGAGI (reference sequence). The CDR3 spells CASTSWTGGHNQPQHF. The CDR3 region has the DNA TGTGCCAGCACAAGCTGGACAGGGGGACACAATCAGCCCCAGCATTTT.

V gene TRBV27 combines with J gene TRBJ1-1, with 8 positions matching TRBD1. V was clipped by 7 bases and J by 5 bases; unmatched bases: 12. The CDR3 loop spans 15 amino acids. Germline-derived CDR1 and CDR2 are MNHEY and SMNVEV (reference sequence). For the CDR3, the DNA is TGTGCCAGCACCAATCCCACAGGGGGACGGACTGAAGCTTTCTTT. It encodes CASTNPTGGRTEAFF.

The chain has TRBV5-1 and TRBJ2-5; TRBD2 matches at 7 bases. With V trimmed by 4 bases and J by 1 base, 4 bases remained unmatched. CDR1 is SGHRS, CDR2 YFSETQ, per germline. This CDR3 is built from 14 residues. In DNA, the CDR3 is TGCGCCAGCAGCGCCTTAGCGGGCCAAGAGACCCAGTACTTC. It is translated as CASSALAGQETQYF.

The chain is built from TRBV19 and TRBJ1-2, with TRBD1 identical over 7 bases. From germline, CDR1 is LNHDA and CDR2 SQIVND (reference sequence). J lost 4 bases, V lost 6 bases, and 14 bases had no gene match. The CDR3 spans 16 residues. The CDR3 coding sequence is TGTGCCAGTAGCCGAGGAGGACAGGACGCGACCTATGGCTACACCTTC. Protein sequence: CASSRGGQDATYGYTF. The complete variable domain, with remaining parts taken from reference TRBV19 and TRBJ1-2, reads DGGITQSPKYLFRKEGQNVTLSCEQNLNHDAMYWYRQDPGQGLRLIYYSQIVNDFQKGDIAEGYSVSREKKESFPLTVTSAQKNPTAFYLCASSRGGQDATYGYTFGSGTRLTVV.

This chain connects TRBV4-3 to TRBJ2-3; 11 positions agree with TRBD2. V was pared by 3 bases and J by 2 bases, with 4 bases of the junction left unmatched. This CDR3 contains 16 residues. Germline CDR1 LGHNA, CDR2 YSLEER. CDR3 protein: CASSHTTSGDTDTQYF. DNA of the CDR3: TGCGCCAGCAGCCACACGACTAGCGGGGACACAGATACGCAGTATTTT.

Here the CDR3 DNA reads TGTGCCAGCAGCCAAGCGGGGAGGGAGACCCAGTACTTC. As protein: CASSQAGRETQYF. V usage is TRBV11-2 and J usage is TRBJ2-5, with TRBD2 identical over 7 bases. The CDR3 has 13 amino acids. V trimming: 5 bases; J trimming: 5 bases; junction bases outside the gene matches: 5. CDR1 and CDR2 from the germline V gene are SGHAT and FQNNGV.

This chain joins TRBV6-5 and TRBJ1-1; 7 bases are shared with TRBD1. V shed 8 bases and J 5 bases; nucleotides not matched to a gene: 5. The CDR3 is 12 residues long. Germline values: CDR1 MNHEY, CDR2 SVGAGI. The CDR3 DNA is TGTGCCAGCGTAGACAGGGAGACTGAAGCTTTCTTT. Encoded protein: CASVDRETEAFF.

The chain has TRBV6-1 and TRBJ2-1; TRBD2 agrees at 10 bases. V was clipped by 2 bases and J by 0 bases; unmatched bases: 10. CDR1 and CDR2 from the germline V gene are MNHNS and SASEGT. This CDR3 spans 19 amino acids. The CDR3 bases are TGTGCCAGCAGTGAAAGCGGACTAGCGGCAAAGAGCTCCTACAATGAGCAGTTCTTC. Translating gives CASSESGLAAKSSYNEQFF.

V is TRBV2 and J is TRBJ1-5, with TRBD1 as a possible D gene (5 bases). CDR1 and CDR2 from the germline V gene are SNHLY and FYNNEI. This CDR3 is built from 15 residues. Deletions cut 5 bases from V and 7 bases from J, with 18 bases between. This CDR3 is CASSPSPGVGQPQHF. In nucleotides, the CDR3 is TGTGCCAGCAGTCCTAGTCCGGGGGTAGGGCAGCCCCAGCATTTT.

V is TRBV4-1 and J is TRBJ1-5; D is possibly TRBD1 (6 bases). Looked up from germline, CDR1 is MGHRA and CDR2 is YSYEKL. This CDR3 contains 15 residues. V was trimmed by 4 bases and J by 3 bases, leaving 13 bases between them. The CDR3 protein is CASSPRQDNNQPQHF. The CDR3 DNA reads TGCGCCAGCAGCCCGAGACAGGACAACAATCAGCCCCAGCATTTT.

The chain joins TRBV5-5 to TRBJ2-5; D remains ambiguous. Germline CDR1 SGHKS, CDR2 YYEKEE (reference sequence). The CDR3 length is 15 residues. V lost 3 bases and J 2 bases, leaving 14 bases between the germline ends. CDR3 protein: CASSSALGKQETQYF. CDR3 DNA sequence: TGTGCCAGCAGCTCTGCTCTGGGCAAACAAGAGACCCAGTACTTC.

This clone was counted between two and nine times. J is TRBJ1-6 and V is TRBV27; TRBD1 matches 8 bases. V shed 6 bases, J shed 7 bases, and the junction held 5 bases outside the gene matches. The germline V gene encodes CDR1 MNHEY and CDR2 SMNVEV (reference sequence). The CDR3 sequence is 14 residues long. The CDR3 here is CASSWTGNNSPLHF. CDR3 nucleotides: TGTGCCAGCAGCTGGACAGGGAACAATTCACCCCTCCACTTT.

The genes are TRBV10-2 and TRBJ1-2, with D perhaps TRBD1 (5 bases). This CDR3 contains 13 residues. Germline V gene lookup returns CDR1 WSHSY and CDR2 SAAADI. V lost 6 bases and J lost 2, with 10 bases in between. The CDR3 protein is CASSPGQNYGYTF. The CDR3 bases are TGCGCCAGCAGCCCAGGGCAGAACTATGGCTACACCTTC.